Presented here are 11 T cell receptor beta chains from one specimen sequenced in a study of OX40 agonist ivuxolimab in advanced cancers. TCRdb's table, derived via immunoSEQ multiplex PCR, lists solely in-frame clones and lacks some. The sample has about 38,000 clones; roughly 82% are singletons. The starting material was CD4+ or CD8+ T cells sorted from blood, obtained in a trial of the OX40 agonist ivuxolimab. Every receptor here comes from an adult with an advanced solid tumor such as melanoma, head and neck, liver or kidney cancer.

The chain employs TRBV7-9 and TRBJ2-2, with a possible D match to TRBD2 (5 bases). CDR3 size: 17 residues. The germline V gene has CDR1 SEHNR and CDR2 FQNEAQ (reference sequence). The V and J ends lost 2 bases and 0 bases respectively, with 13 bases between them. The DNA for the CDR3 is TGTGCCAGCAGCTTAAGAACACTAGATGCGAACACCGGGGAGCTGTTTTTT. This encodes CASSLRTLDANTGELFF.

The CDR3 is CAISESKEISYEQYF. The CDR3, as DNA: TGTGCCATCAGTGAGTCCAAGGAGATCTCCTACGAGCAGTACTTC. The rearrangement joins TRBV10-3 to TRBJ2-7; D is uncertain. CDR1 is ENHRY and CDR2 is SYGVKD in the germline V gene. There are 15 residues in the CDR3. Trimming cost V 0 bases and J 0 bases, with 9 bases left between them.

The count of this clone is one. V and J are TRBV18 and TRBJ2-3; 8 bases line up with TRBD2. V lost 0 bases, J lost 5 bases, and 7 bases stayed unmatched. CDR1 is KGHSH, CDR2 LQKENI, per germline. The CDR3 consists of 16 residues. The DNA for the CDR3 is TGTGCCAGCTCACCACCCCTCGGACTAGCTGGAGATACGCAGTATTTT. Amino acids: CASSPPLGLAGDTQYF.

DNA for the CDR3: TGTGCCAGTAGTATTAAGCGGGAGGGTGGCTACGAGCAGTACTTC. Translated: CASSIKREGGYEQYF. The chain is built from TRBV19 and TRBJ2-5; 10 nucleotides align to TRBD2. The DNA end favors TRBJ2-7, so the J call may be wrong. This CDR3 contains 15 residues. Germline V gene sequence: CDR1 LNHDA, CDR2 SQIVND (reference sequence).

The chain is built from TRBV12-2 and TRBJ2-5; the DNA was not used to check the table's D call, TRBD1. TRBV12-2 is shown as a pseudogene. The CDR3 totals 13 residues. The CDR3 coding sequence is TGTGCAAGTCGCTCGACAGAAAAGGAGACCCAGTACTTC. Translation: CASRSTEKETQYF.

The CDR3 region is CASTRGGATYGYTF. CDR3 DNA sequence: TGTGCCAGCACCCGAGGAGGGGCGACCTATGGCTACACCTTC. This chain joins TRBV7-9 and TRBJ1-2; a weak D match, TRBD1 (5 bases). V shed 7 bases and J shed 4 bases, with 16 bases lying between them. The CDR3 is 14 residues long. Germline loops: CDR1 SEHNR, CDR2 FQNEAQ (reference sequence).

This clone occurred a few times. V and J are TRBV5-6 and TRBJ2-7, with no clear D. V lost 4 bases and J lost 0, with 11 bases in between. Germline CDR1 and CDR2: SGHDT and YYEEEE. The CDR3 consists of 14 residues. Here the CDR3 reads CASSLSYSSYEQYF. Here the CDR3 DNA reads TGTGCCAGCAGCCTATCATACAGCTCCTACGAGCAGTACTTC.

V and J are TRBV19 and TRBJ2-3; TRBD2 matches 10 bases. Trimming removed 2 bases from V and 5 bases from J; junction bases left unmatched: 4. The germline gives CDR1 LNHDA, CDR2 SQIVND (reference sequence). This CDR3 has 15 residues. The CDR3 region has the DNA TGTGCCAGTAGTATACTAGCGGGAGCAGGAGATACGCAGTATTTT. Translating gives CASSILAGAGDTQYF.

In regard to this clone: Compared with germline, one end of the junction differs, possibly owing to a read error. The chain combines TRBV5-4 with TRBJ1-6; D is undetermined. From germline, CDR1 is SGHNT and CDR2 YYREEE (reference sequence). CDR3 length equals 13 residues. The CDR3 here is CASSQGEGTPLHF. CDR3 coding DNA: TGCGCCAGCAGCCAAGGTGAAGGGACACCCCTCCACTTT.

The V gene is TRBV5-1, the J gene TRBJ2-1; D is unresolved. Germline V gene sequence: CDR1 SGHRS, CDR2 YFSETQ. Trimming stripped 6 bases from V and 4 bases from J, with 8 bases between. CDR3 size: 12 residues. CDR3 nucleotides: TGCGCCAGCACTAGGGAATACAATGAGCAGTTCTTC. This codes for CASTREYNEQFF.

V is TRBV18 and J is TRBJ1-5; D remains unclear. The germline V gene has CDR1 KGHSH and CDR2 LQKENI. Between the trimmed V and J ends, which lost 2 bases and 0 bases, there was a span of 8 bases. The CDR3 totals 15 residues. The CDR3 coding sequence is TGTGCCAGCTCACCAAAAGGAGATAGCAATCAGCCCCAGCATTTT. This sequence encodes CASSPKGDSNQPQHF.